These T cell receptor beta chains were read from a single sample in a study of molecular identifiers for immune sequencing clone quantification. TCRdb fed the PCR reads into MiXCR, producing one record per CDR3 protein. Among some 590,000 distinct CDR3 sequences listed, about 25% were seen once. The sample comprised naive CD8+ T cells from blood, with Jurkat cell RNA spiked in. These receptors were obtained from a human donor in good health. Some libraries in this study had Jurkat cell RNA spiked in. The CDR3 runs from the conserved cysteine through the conserved F or W.

v_call	j_call	cdr3_aa
TRBV5-6	TRBJ1-2	CASSLTGTGGASYGYTF
TRBV5-5	TRBJ2-3	CASSAFPSGGAPGTQYF
TRBV2	TRBJ1-6	CASSDSAMRAYSPLHF
TRBV6-5	TRBJ2-5	CASSPSGGGQETQYF
TRBV19	TRBJ2-3	CASSLLDKDTQYF
TRBV27	TRBJ2-3	CASRGDSYTDTQYF
TRBV9	TRBJ1-3	CASSVGGDSGKTIYF
TRBV27	TRBJ1-3	CASSPAGGPGNTIYF
TRBV3-1	TRBJ1-1	CATFTGTEAFF
TRBV5-6	TRBJ2-4	CASSFFGTLARNIQYF
TRBV21-1	TRBJ2-6	CASRTGTGKSSGANVLTF
TRBV7-9	TRBJ2-5	CASNSQGQGEETQYF
TRBV7-6	TRBJ1-1	CASSQGGEMWAFF
TRBV3-1	TRBJ2-1	CASRSIVGTNSNEQFF
TRBV20-1	TRBJ2-3	CSARERNSTSTDTQYF
TRBV20-1	TRBJ2-7	CSATLRSGAYEQYF
TRBV5-6	TRBJ2-5	CASSLETGAYQETQYF
TRBV28	TRBJ2-2	CASGNRATGELFF
TRBV2	TRBJ1-1	CASRGSGENTEAFF
TRBV19	TRBJ1-5	CASSIPQSIQPQHF
TRBV3-1	TRBJ2-2	CASSHGPGQGWMNTGELFF
TRBV4-3	TRBJ2-3	CASSQDALGQGSADTQYF
TRBV5-8	TRBJ2-7	CASSLKLMAYEQYF
TRBV7-7	TRBJ2-5	CACSPNKGYETQYF
TRBV9	TRBJ1-1	CASSLLSKISNTEAFF
TRBV7-9	TRBJ2-2	CASSLVLPGTGELFF
TRBV5-8	TRBJ2-3	CASIPGTTNTDTQYF
TRBV20-1	TRBJ1-1	CSARDKEAGRTEAFF
TRBV14	TRBJ2-3	CASSQDVGWGDTQYF
TRBV5-6	TRBJ2-5	CASSLVGTLQETQYF
TRBV12-3/TRBV12-4	TRBJ1-1	CASSNNGVIGPEAFF